The 28 T cell receptor beta chains below were found in one sample sequenced in a study of metastatic and nonmetastatic thyroid tumors. Each patient went into thyroid surgery without having received any treatment. TCRdb re-called the PCR reads with MiXCR. This sample has 30,000 to 45,000 clones, with around a third found just once. The sample was tumor tissue. The receptors originated from a female donor with papillary thyroid cancer or a benign thyroid nodule (not recorded which). Some clones in this sample may be carry-over from other donors' samples.

This clone was counted only a few times. This chain uses TRBV27 with TRBJ1-2, with D unclear. Trimming took 5 bases from V and 3 from J, leaving 10 bases between them. CDR1 is MNHEY, CDR2 SMNVEV, per germline (reference sequence). The CDR3 has 13 amino acids. The chain's CDR3 is CASSPRNDYGYTF. Here the CDR3 DNA reads TGTGCCAGCAGTCCCAGAAATGACTATGGCTACACCTTC.

This clone came up many times. A much more abundant neighbour one base away suggests this may be a read error. The chain has TRBV20-1 and TRBJ1-1; 9 bases are shared with TRBD1. CDR1 DFQATT and CDR2 SNEGSKA come from the germline V gene (reference sequence). This CDR3 is 15 amino acids long. The CDR3 sequence is CSARTVNTGGTEASF. The CDR3 DNA reads as TGCAGTGCTAGGACGGTAAATACAGGGGGCACTGAAGCTTCCTTT.

This clone was seen a few times. The CDR3 loop reads CASSLTGTVNTEAFF. The DNA of the CDR3 is TGTGCCAGCAGTCTAACCGGGACAGTAAACACTGAAGCTTTCTTT. V gene TRBV6-1 combines with J gene TRBJ1-1, with 7 nucleotides matching TRBD1. The CDR3 length is 15 residues. With 5 bases clipped from V and 2 bases from J, the junction kept 8 bases outside the gene matches. Germline V gene lookup returns CDR1 MNHNS and CDR2 SASEGT.

The rearrangement uses TRBV30 and TRBJ2-7; no definite D call. Deletions cut 5 bases from V and 2 bases from J, with 10 bases between. CDR1 and CDR2 (germline): GTSNPN, SVGIG (reference sequence). The CDR3 has 12 amino acids. The CDR3 loop is CAWPQVPYEQYF. In DNA form, the CDR3 reads TGTGCCTGGCCCCAGGTTCCCTACGAGCAGTACTTC.

The chain links TRBV18 to TRBJ1-5; D is possibly TRBD1 (6 bases). The CDR3 totals 15 residues. With 2 bases removed from V and 4 bases from J, the gap between germline ends came to 12 bases. CDR1 and CDR2 (germline): KGHSH, LQKENI. CDR3 in DNA: TGTGCCAGCTCACCAGGGCAGGGGCAGAATCAGCCCCAGCATTTT. Protein: CASSPGQGQNQPQHF.

This clone was recorded a few times. The CDR3 sequence: CASSLDSSYNSPLHF. In nucleotides, the CDR3 is TGTGCCAGCAGCTTAGACAGCTCCTATAATTCACCCCTCCACTTT. This rearrangement joins TRBV11-2 to TRBJ1-6; unclear D gene. CDR1 is SGHAT and CDR2 is FQNNGV in the germline V gene. The CDR3 is 15 residues long. Trimming took 0 bases from V and 0 from J, leaving 3 bases between them.

This chain links TRBV20-1 with TRBJ1-1, with TRBD1 matching 7 bases. The CDR3 runs 14 residues. The germline CDR1 and CDR2 sequences are DFQATT and SNEGSKA (reference sequence). J gave up 5 bases and V 6 bases, and 12 bases lay outside the gene matches. The CDR3 is CSAPSWQGGTEAFF. Written as DNA, the CDR3 is TGCAGTGCCCCAAGTTGGCAGGGGGGTACTGAAGCTTTCTTT.

The gene calls are TRBV6-1 and TRBJ2-2; maybe TRBD2 (5 bases). V was shortened by 10 bases and J by 3 bases, with 21 bases between the two germline ends. Germline assignment: CDR1 MNHNS and CDR2 SASEGT. The CDR3 loop spans 16 amino acids. This CDR3 reads CAISSGLTGYTGELFF. In DNA, the CDR3 is TGTGCCATCAGCTCGGGGTTGACTGGCTACACCGGGGAGCTGTTTTTT.

This clone was recorded at least ten times. This chain connects TRBV6-2 or TRBV6-3 to TRBJ2-1; D is ambiguous. The CDR3 extends over 14 amino acids. CDR1 and CDR2 (germline): MNHEY, SVGEGT. V was shortened by 5 bases and J by 8 bases, with 16 bases between the two germline ends. The CDR3: CASSRPFGDYEQFF. The CDR3 nucleotides read TGTGCCAGCAGTCGCCCATTTGGAGACTATGAGCAGTTCTTC.

This clone turned up a few times. The chain couples TRBV19 to TRBJ1-1, with unresolved D. Trimming removed 4 bases from V and 7 bases from J, with 7 bases in between. Germline-derived CDR1 and CDR2 are LNHDA and SQIVND (reference sequence). The CDR3 totals 11 residues. The DNA of the CDR3 is TGTGCCAGTAGTAAGCGGAGTGAAGCTTTCTTT. Translation: CASSKRSEAFF.

The table lists this clone with a few counts. The chain has TRBV6-1 and TRBJ2-3; D might be TRBD2 (7 bases). V dropped 2 bases and J dropped 5 bases, with 20 bases sitting between them. The CDR3 has 17 amino acids. Germline V gene data show CDR1 as MNHNS and CDR2 as SASEGT. Here the CDR3 reads CASSEWEGVKERDTQYF. For the CDR3, the DNA is TGTGCCAGCAGTGAATGGGAGGGGGTAAAAGAAAGAGATACGCAGTATTTT.

The chain employs TRBV27 and TRBJ2-1; D ambiguous. From germline, CDR1 is MNHEY and CDR2 SMNVEV (reference sequence). The CDR3 is 13 residues long. Trimming shortened V by 0 bases and J by 5 bases, and 5 bases separated the two germline ends. CDR3 bases: TGTGCCAGCAGTTTATCTTTGGACAATGAGCAGTTCTTC. The encoded protein is CASSLSLDNEQFF.

This clone appeared a few times. This chain connects TRBV6-5 to TRBJ1-2; D is unclear. The CDR3 is 13 amino acids. Trimming took off 5 bases at V and 4 bases at J, with 11 bases between the two ends. Germline CDR1 reads MNHEY; CDR2 reads SVGAGI. The CDR3 sequence: CASSPSNGYGYTF. CDR3 nucleotide sequence: TGTGCCAGCAGTCCCTCGAACGGCTATGGCTACACCTTC.

This clone was recorded a few times. CDR3 in DNA: TGTGCCAGCAGTGTTATAGATCGGCAGTTCTTC. Its protein product is CASSVIDRQFF. This chain connects TRBV2 to TRBJ2-1, with D hard to call. Trimming cost V 4 bases and J 12 bases, with 10 bases left between them. The CDR3 is made up of 11 amino acids. From germline, CDR1 is SNHLY and CDR2 FYNNEI. Looking up the rest from reference TRBV2 and TRBJ2-1 gives the full variable domain: EPEVTQTPSHQVTQMGQEVILRCVPISNHLYFYWYRQILGQKVEFLVSFYNNEISEKSEIFDDQFSVERPDGSNFTLKIRSTKLEDSAMYFCASSVIDRQFFGPGTRLTVL.

This clone was seen more than once but under ten times. This chain connects TRBV28 to TRBJ2-6; no firm D call. V was pared by 8 bases and J by 0 bases, with 11 bases between. Germline values: CDR1 MDHEN, CDR2 SYDVKM. The CDR3 contains 15 residues. CDR3 sequence reads: CASARPTSGANVLTF. The CDR3 DNA reads TGTGCCAGCGCACGACCGACCTCTGGGGCCAACGTCCTGACTTTC.

This clone occurred a few times. The chain recombines TRBV6-1 with TRBJ1-2; D unclear. The CDR3 consists of 11 residues. The ends were cut back, 6 bases at V and 1 base at J, with 3 bases in the middle. Germline assignment: CDR1 MNHNS and CDR2 SASEGT. CDR3 amino acids: CASRFNYGYTF. The CDR3 region has the DNA TGTGCCAGCAGATTTAACTATGGCTACACCTTC.

DNA for the CDR3: TGTGCCTCTCGGACCGGGAGTAACCCCTACAATGAGCAGTTCTTC. It encodes CASRTGSNPYNEQFF. V and J are TRBV15 and TRBJ2-1; tentatively, D is TRBD2 (6 bases). This CDR3 has 15 residues. The germline V and J ends were trimmed by 11 bases and 2 bases, with 19 bases remaining between them. Germline values: CDR1 LNHNV, CDR2 YYDKDF (reference sequence). The full variable domain, its missing parts supplied by reference TRBV15 and TRBJ2-1, is DAMVIQNPRYQVTQFGKPVTLSCSQTLNHNVMYWYQQKSSQAPKLLFHYYDKDFNNEADTPDNFQSRRPNTSFCFLDIRSPGLGDTAMYLCASRTGSNPYNEQFFGPGTRLTVL.

This chain joins TRBV6-1 and TRBJ2-7; the match to TRBD2 covers 9 bases. CDR3 length equals 14 residues. Trimming took 6 bases from V and 5 from J; bases not matched to a gene: 8. Germline loops: CDR1 MNHNS, CDR2 SASEGT. The CDR3 region has the DNA TGTGCCAGCAGCAGCTCCATAGCGGGAGACGAGCAGTACTTC. Encoded protein: CASSSSIAGDEQYF.

The chain employs TRBV9 and TRBJ1-1; D not resolved. Germline V lookup: CDR1 SGDLS, CDR2 YYNGEE. V dropped 0 bases and J dropped 1 base, with 13 bases sitting between them. CDR3 length equals 16 residues. The CDR3 region has the DNA TGTGCCAGCAGCGTAGTCACCTCAGGCCCGAACACTGAAGCTTTCTTT. Its translation is CASSVVTSGPNTEAFF.

This clone was detected a few times. V is TRBV20-1 and J is TRBJ1-2, with D possibly TRBD1 on 5 matching bases. The CDR3 runs 15 residues. CDR1 is DFQATT and CDR2 is SNEGSKA in the germline V gene (reference sequence). As DNA, the CDR3 is TGCAGCGCCCTCCCCTGGACGGGGCAGTACTATGGCTACACCTTC. It translates to CSALPWTGQYYGYTF.

The chain has TRBV4-3 and TRBJ2-5; 11 nucleotides agree with TRBD2. The germline V gene has CDR1 LGHNA and CDR2 YSLEER. The ends lost 1 base at V and 2 bases at J; junction bases unmatched: 6. The CDR3 sequence is 17 residues long. CDR3: CASSQGGLAGGQETQYF. CDR3 in DNA: TGCGCCAGCAGCCAAGGGGGGCTAGCGGGAGGTCAAGAGACCCAGTACTTC.

The chain combines TRBV7-2 with TRBJ1-2; TRBD1 matches at 11 bases. CDR1 and CDR2 (germline): SGHTA, FQGNSA. Germline trimming cut 1 base from V and 7 bases from J; bases unmatched to any gene: 2. CDR3 length: 14 amino acids. The CDR3 coding sequence is TGTGCCAGCAGCTTAGATGGGACAGGGGGTGGCTACACCTTC. It translates to CASSLDGTGGGYTF.

J is TRBJ1-2 and V is TRBV13, with 8 bases matching TRBD1. CDR1 is PRHDT and CDR2 is FYEKMQ in the germline V gene (reference sequence). This CDR3 region has 16 residues. Germline trimming cut 2 bases from V and 4 bases from J; bases unmatched to any gene: 9. The CDR3 coding sequence is TGTGCCAGCAGCTTATGGGACAGGTCAGGGGCCTATGGCTACACCTTC. It specifies CASSLWDRSGAYGYTF.

This chain connects TRBV5-1 to TRBJ1-1; D remains unclear. The CDR3 loop spans 14 amino acids. The germline gives CDR1 SGHRS, CDR2 YFSETQ. V lost 3 bases to trimming and J lost 5 bases, with 14 bases between them. Written as DNA, the CDR3 is TGCGCCAGCAGCTCGAGTACGGGGTTAACTGAAGCTTTCTTT. Encoded protein: CASSSSTGLTEAFF.

To note about this clone: Germline and junction disagree at one end, which may indicate a read error. V gene TRBV6-1 combines with J gene TRBJ1-3; D is uncertain. Germline loops: CDR1 MNHNS, CDR2 SASEGT. This CDR3 spans 13 amino acids. The CDR3 region has the DNA TGTGCCACCGCCCGATCCTCTGGAAACACCATATACTTT. Translating it yields CATARSSGNTIYF.

The V gene is TRBV7-6, the J gene TRBJ1-5, with D possibly being TRBD1 (5 bases). The CDR3 length is 12 residues. CDR1 is SGHVS and CDR2 is FNYEAQ in the germline V gene. Trimming stripped 5 bases from V and 5 bases from J, with 7 bases between. CDR3 DNA sequence: TGTGCCAGCAGCATAGGGGATCAGCCCCAGCATTTT. This gives the protein CASSIGDQPQHF.

Only a few counts were recorded for this clone. The chain is built from TRBV28 and TRBJ1-5, with 7 bases matching TRBD1. V shed 6 bases, J shed 4 bases, and the junction held 9 bases outside the gene matches. The CDR3 runs to 15 residues. CDR1 and CDR2 from the germline V gene are MDHEN and SYDVKM. Here the CDR3 DNA reads TGTGCCAGCAGGCGGGGGGACAGCAAGAATCAGCCCCAGCATTTT. Translated, it gives CASRRGDSKNQPQHF.

This clone was counted between two and nine times. The genes are TRBV19 and TRBJ2-2; weak D call: TRBD1 (6 bases). The V end was cut by 10 bases, the J end by 2 bases, with 8 bases between. The germline CDR1 and CDR2 sequences are LNHDA and SQIVND (reference sequence). The length of the CDR3 is 12 residues. CDR3 in amino acids: CAIRGNTGELFF. The CDR3 DNA is TGTGCCATCAGGGGCAACACCGGGGAGCTGTTTTTT.